The next 18 T cell receptor beta chains were all read from a single sample in a study of tumor and adjacent non-tumor tissue in lung cancer. TCRbeta libraries were built with three rounds of nested PCR, modified from ARM-PCR. From the multiplex PCR reads, TCRdb called clonotypes with MiXCR, one entry per CDR3 protein. The profile shows more than 35,000 distinct CDR3 sequences, around 62% of them singletons. This sample's RNA came from whole unsorted tissue. This non-tumor lung sample came from over 3 cm beyond the tumor edge. The sample consisted of distant non-tumor lung tissue. These TCRs come from a woman in her thirties or forties with non-small cell lung cancer.

This chain uses TRBV11-3 with TRBJ2-1, with D unclear. Germline-derived CDR1 and CDR2 are SGHNT and YENEEA. V shed 10 bases and J shed 0 bases, with 19 bases lying between them. CDR3 length: 16 residues. The CDR3 sequence is CANRPRPSSSYNEQFF. As DNA, the CDR3 is TGTGCCAACCGCCCAAGACCTAGTAGCTCCTACAATGAGCAGTTCTTC.

This clonotype was recorded only once. Germline is not matched at one junction end, which may reflect a read error. V and J are TRBV5-4 and TRBJ1-2; weak D call: TRBD1 (6 bases). Germline lookup yields CDR1 SGHNT and CDR2 YYREEE (reference sequence). The CDR3 extends over 14 amino acids. The CDR3 bases are TGTGTCAGCAGCTTGGGGGGCACTAACCATGGCTACACCTTC. Translating gives CVSSLGGTNHGYTF.

For this clonotype: Its ends do not fully match the called genes, so a read error is possible. The rearrangement uses TRBV7-9 and TRBJ1-6; D gene ambiguous. The germline V gene encodes CDR1 SEHNR and CDR2 FQNEAQ (reference sequence). The CDR3 runs to 13 residues. The CDR3, as DNA: TGTGCCAGCAGCTTTTCTGCAGATTCAACCCTCCACTTT. The encoded protein is CASSFSADSTLHF.

This clonotype was observed a few times. It may be a read error: a sequence one base away is much more abundant. The rearrangement links TRBV20-1 to TRBJ2-1; D call uncertain. Germline CDR1 DFQATT, CDR2 SNEGSKA (reference sequence). The CDR3 is made up of 13 amino acids. The CDR3 loop reads CSVGYPSYNEEFF. CDR3 in DNA: TGCAGTGTCGGCTACCCCTCCTACAATGAGGAGTTCTTC.

Of note for this clonotype: A read error may account for a junction end that differs from germline. This chain uses TRBV11-2 with TRBJ2-1, with D possibly TRBD2 on 7 matching bases. The CDR3 is 18 residues long. CDR1 SGHAT and CDR2 FQNNGV come from the germline V gene. The CDR3 bases are TGTGCCAGCAGATTAGCCCTCTGGTTGGGGGGGGGCTTGAATGAGCAGTTCTTC. Translation gives CASRLALWLGGGLNEQFF.

The sample holds many counts of this clonotype. The chain recombines TRBV20-1 with TRBJ2-5, with a possible D match to TRBD1 (6 bases). Germline V lookup: CDR1 DFQATT, CDR2 SNEGSKA (reference sequence). V dropped 4 bases and J dropped 2 bases, with 14 bases sitting between them. This CDR3 has 14 residues. The CDR3 here is CSAISGTRQETQYF. CDR3 bases: TGCAGTGCTATTTCCGGGACACGGCAAGAGACCCAGTACTTC.

As to this clonotype: Germline and junction disagree at one end, which may indicate a read error. J is TRBJ2-5 and V is TRBV11-2; D remains unclear. Germline lookup yields CDR1 SGHAT and CDR2 FQNNGV. This CDR3 spans 13 amino acids. The CDR3 coding sequence is TGTGCCAGCACCCCACGATTGCAAGAGTCCCAGTACTTC. This codes for CASTPRLQESQYF. The variable domain in full, completed from reference TRBV11-2 and TRBJ2-5, reads EAGVAQSPRYKIIEKRQSVAFWCNPISGHATLYWYQQILGQGPKLLIQFQNNGVVDDSQLPKDRFSAERLKGVDSTLKIQPAKLEDSAVYLCASTPRLQESQYFGPGTRLLVL.

The chain recombines TRBV28 with TRBJ1-5, with 8 positions matching TRBD1. The CDR3 totals 15 residues. Trimming at V came to 5 bases and at J to 6 bases, leaving 9 bases not matched to a gene. Germline CDR1 and CDR2: MDHEN and SYDVKM. In DNA, the CDR3 is TGTGCCAGCAGTATATTACAGGGGGACGGTCAGCCCCAGCATTTT. Its protein product is CASSILQGDGQPQHF.

This chain uses TRBV11-2 with TRBJ2-2, with D uncertain. The CDR3 is 13 amino acids. Germline values: CDR1 SGHAT, CDR2 FQNNGV. The V and J ends lost 6 bases and 9 bases respectively, with 14 bases between them. The CDR3 loop reads CASRLAQTWELFF. The CDR3, as DNA: TGTGCCAGCAGACTCGCGCAGACCTGGGAGCTGTTTTTT.

To note about this clonotype: Possible read error: a much larger clone is one base away. The rearrangement uses TRBV20-1 and TRBJ2-7, with D hard to call. CDR1 and CDR2 (germline): DFQATT, SNEGSKA (reference sequence). V was pared by 5 bases and J by 0 bases, with 17 bases between. The CDR3 is 15 residues long. This CDR3 reads CSAERLQISSYEQYF. In DNA form, the CDR3 reads TGCAGTGCTGAGCGACTGCAAATAAGCTCCTACGAGCAGTACTTC.

On this clonotype: This likely comes from a read error, as the CDR3 has no conserved phenylalanine or tryptophan at its end. The rearrangement links TRBV5-1 to TRBJ2-7, with D unresolved. Trimming shortened V by 0 bases and J by 0 bases, and 4 bases separated the two germline ends. Germline V CDR1 and CDR2: SGHRS, YFSETQ. The CDR3 sequence is 13 residues long. The CDR3 region has the DNA TGCGCCAGCAGCTTGGAAGGCTCCTACGAGCAGTACCTC. As protein: CASSLEGSYEQYL.

The chain is built from TRBV12-3 or TRBV12-4 and TRBJ2-7, with 8 bases that match TRBD1. The V and J ends lost 9 bases and 7 bases, in that order; junction bases with no gene match: 17. The CDR3 has 15 residues. This CDR3 is CARSLLGTGGLEQYF. The CDR3 nucleotides read TGTGCCAGAAGTCTACTGGGGACAGGCGGATTAGAGCAGTACTTC.

This clonotype was seen ten or more times. The chain carries TRBV6-1 and TRBJ2-7; 8 bases are a match to TRBD2. The germline V gene encodes CDR1 MNHNS and CDR2 SASEGT. Trimming at V came to 9 bases and at J to 0 bases, leaving 10 bases not matched to a gene. CDR3 size: 15 residues. The CDR3 is CASRQTSGSSYEQYF. CDR3 bases: TGTGCCAGTCGACAAACTAGCGGTAGCTCCTACGAGCAGTACTTC.

This clonotype was observed once. The chain joins TRBV30 to TRBJ1-4, with D possibly being TRBD1 (5 bases). V was shortened by 0 bases and J by 4 bases, with 12 bases between the two germline ends. The CDR3 sequence is 15 residues long. Per the germline V gene, CDR1 is GTSNPN and CDR2 is SVGIG (reference sequence). The chain's CDR3 is CAWSVLGGINEKLFF. As DNA, the CDR3 is TGTGCCTGGAGTGTACTTGGGGGGATTAATGAAAAACTGTTTTTT.

By its share, this clonotype is medium-sized (0.01 to 0.1%). The chain combines TRBV11-2 with TRBJ1-5; 8 bases are a match to TRBD1. V trimming: 7 bases; J trimming: 6 bases; junction bases outside the gene matches: 11. This CDR3 is built from 15 residues. CDR1 is SGHAT, CDR2 FQNNGV, per germline. CDR3: CASTMGTGPGQPQHF. CDR3 nucleotide sequence: TGTGCCAGCACTATGGGGACAGGTCCAGGTCAGCCCCAGCATTTT.

Concerning this clonotype itself: A much more abundant neighbour one base away suggests this may be a read error. V usage is TRBV7-9 and J usage is TRBJ1-5; 7 bases line up with TRBD1. V trimming: 5 bases; J trimming: 2 bases; junction bases outside the gene matches: 6. This CDR3 contains 15 residues. Germline-derived CDR1 and CDR2 are SEHNR and FQNEAQ (reference sequence). The CDR3 reads CASSANTGGNQPQHF. The DNA of the CDR3 is TGTGCCAGCAGCGCCAACACAGGGGGCAATCAGCCCCAGCATTTT.

Concerning this clonotype: One end of the junction does not line up with germline, which may come from a read error. The V call is TRBV29-1, the J call TRBJ1-3; tentative D call: TRBD1 (6 bases). CDR1 is SQVTM, CDR2 ANQGSEA, per germline. The CDR3 length is 15 residues. The CDR3 loop reads CSVGTGDMTGNTKYF. CDR3 bases: TGTAGCGTTGGGACGGGGGACATGACTGGAAACACCAAATATTTT.

With respect to this clonotype: Here the CDR3 omits its conserved ending phenylalanine or tryptophan, so a read error is the likely source. This chain connects TRBV28 to TRBJ1-4; 7 bases agree with TRBD1. Germline values: CDR1 MDHEN, CDR2 SYDVKM. Trimming at V came to 2 bases and at J to 3 bases, leaving 3 bases not matched to a gene. The CDR3 has 15 residues. DNA of the CDR3: TGTGCCAGCAGTTTAGGGCAGGGGGCTAATGAAAAACTGTTTTCT. Translation: CASSLGQGANEKLFS.